The clone carrying this T cell receptor (beta chain) was observed once. Trimming removed 0 bases at V and 10 bases at J, with 14 bases between. The germline gives CDR1 SGHRS, CDR2 YFSETQ. CDR3 length: 14 amino acids. The data originate from a study of blood T cell repertoires in COVID-19. As for the study in general: Acute and convalescent COVID-19 specimens originated in the United States, Italy and Spain. Nucleic acid was either cDNA or gDNA, and it came from T cells, B-cell-depleted T cells, or PBMCs.

In the authors' methods: For nucleated cells, counts were estimated from reference gene primer amplification. TCRdb keeps only in-frame clones here, not all; method: immunoSEQ multiplex PCR. The V and J calls and the clone size are those of that table, but D and trimming were determined from the DNA. The table records 100,000 or so clones, almost 95% of them present only once. V gene TRBV5-1 combines with J gene TRBJ2-1, with a possible D match to TRBD2 (5 bases). The sample was peripheral blood. The TCR originated in a man between 45 and 60 years old with active COVID-19. CDR3 amino acids: CASSLAAGPAEQFF. Here the CDR3 DNA reads TGCGCCAGCAGCTTGGCTGCGGGCCCCGCCGAGCAGTTCTTC.